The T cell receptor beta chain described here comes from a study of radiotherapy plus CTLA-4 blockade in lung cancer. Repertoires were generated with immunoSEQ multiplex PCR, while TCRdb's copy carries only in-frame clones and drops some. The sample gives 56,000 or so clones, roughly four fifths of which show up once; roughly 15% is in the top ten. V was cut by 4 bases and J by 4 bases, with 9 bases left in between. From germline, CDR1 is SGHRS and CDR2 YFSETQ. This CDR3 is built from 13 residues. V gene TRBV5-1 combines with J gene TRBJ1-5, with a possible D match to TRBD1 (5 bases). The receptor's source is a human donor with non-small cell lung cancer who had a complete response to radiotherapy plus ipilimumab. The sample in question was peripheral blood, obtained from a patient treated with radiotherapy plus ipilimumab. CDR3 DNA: TGCGCCAGCAGCAGGGGTGTAAATCAGCCCCAGCATTTT. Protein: CASSRGVNQPQHF.